Shown below are 32 T cell receptor beta chains from a single sample sequenced in a study of blood T cell repertoires in COVID-19. Libraries were prepared by immunoSEQ multiplex PCR; TCRdb keeps only in-frame clonotypes and omits some of them. Of about 190,000 clones in the sample, 90% were seen once. Source material: peripheral blood. These receptor sequences come from a middle-aged man with acute or convalescent COVID-19.

The chain recombines TRBV29-1 with TRBJ2-1; possible D gene TRBD2, 6 bases. The CDR3 has 14 residues. Germline lookup yields CDR1 SQVTM and CDR2 ANQGSEA. V dropped 4 bases and J dropped 2 bases, with 12 bases sitting between them. The CDR3 loop reads CSVAFREAYNEQFF. For the CDR3, the DNA is TGCAGCGTTGCCTTTAGGGAGGCCTACAATGAGCAGTTCTTC.

In DNA, the CDR3 is TGTGCCAGCAGTCCTTTCGGGCCTCCTCTGCCTGGAAGAAACGGGAGTACTTCCTACGAGCAGTACTTC. Translated: CASSPFGPPLPGRNGSTSYEQYF. V usage is TRBV27 and J usage is TRBJ2-7; D possibly corresponds to TRBD2 (6 bases). V was cut by 5 bases and J by 1 base, with 39 bases left in between. The CDR3 is made up of 23 amino acids. CDR1 MNHEY and CDR2 SMNVEV come from the germline V gene (reference sequence).

The gene calls are TRBV4-3 and TRBJ1-2, with 7 bases matching TRBD1. This CDR3 comprises 14 residues. V shed 1 base, J shed 5 bases, and the junction held 4 bases outside the gene matches. Germline CDR1 is LGHNA and CDR2 is YSLEER. CDR3 in DNA: TGCGCCAGCAGCCAAGGGACAGGCCTTTATGGCTACACCTTC. Encoded protein: CASSQGTGLYGYTF.

The rearrangement uses TRBV9 and TRBJ1-3; 8 bases line up with TRBD1. The length of the CDR3 is 17 residues. In germline, CDR1 is SGDLS, CDR2 YYNGEE. Losses at the gene ends were 3 bases for V and 1 base for J; bases not matched to a gene: 9. DNA for the CDR3: TGTGCCAGCAGCGGCGGACAGGGAACTATTTCTGGAAACACCATATATTTT. Residues: CASSGGQGTISGNTIYF.

The chain uses TRBV7-9 and TRBJ1-2; TRBD1 matches at 12 bases. The CDR3 sequence is 15 residues long. Germline CDR1 is SEHNR and CDR2 is FQNEAQ (reference sequence). V gave up 4 bases and J gave up 5 bases; unmatched junction bases: 5. CDR3 sequence (DNA): TGTGCCAGCAGCTCCGGGACAGGGGGCGCTTATGGCTACACCTTC. Residues: CASSSGTGGAYGYTF.

The rearrangement links TRBV10-3 to TRBJ2-5; D is unresolved. V shed 4 bases and J shed 0 bases, with 6 bases lying between them. This CDR3 is built from 13 residues. The germline gives CDR1 ENHRY, CDR2 SYGVKD. The CDR3 DNA reads as TGTGCCATCAGTGTGCAGAACCAAGAGACCCAGTACTTC. This translates into CAISVQNQETQYF.

This chain uses TRBV2 with TRBJ1-4, with TRBD1 matching over 7 bases. Losses at the gene ends were 2 bases for V and 9 bases for J; bases not matched to a gene: 9. Per germline, CDR1 SNHLY and CDR2 FYNNEI. CDR3 length: 15 residues. CDR3 in amino acids: CASSERDRVTQKLFF. Here the CDR3 DNA reads TGTGCCAGCAGTGAACGGGACAGAGTGACTCAAAAACTGTTTTTT.

The rearrangement joins TRBV3-1 (or the pseudogene TRBV3-2) to TRBJ1-5, with D possibly TRBD1 on 6 matching bases. The length of the CDR3 is 17 residues. CDR1 and CDR2 from the germline V gene are LGHDT and YNNKEL (reference sequence). Trimming took 4 bases from V and 3 from J, leaving 19 bases between them. CDR3 DNA sequence: TGTGCCAGCAGCCTAAAACCGGGACATTGGGTCAATCAGCCCCAGCATTTT. Protein sequence: CASSLKPGHWVNQPQHF.

The chain carries TRBV19 and TRBJ1-5, with a possible D match to TRBD1 (6 bases). CDR1 and CDR2 (germline): LNHDA, SQIVND (reference sequence). The CDR3 is 15 amino acids. V lost 1 base, J lost 6 bases, and 13 bases lay in between. CDR3 sequence reads: CASSIVSGAGQPQHF. CDR3 DNA: TGTGCCAGTAGTATAGTTTCAGGGGCAGGTCAGCCCCAGCATTTT.

The chain is built from TRBV18 and TRBJ1-1; TRBD1 matches at 8 bases. This CDR3 contains 15 residues. CDR1 is KGHSH, CDR2 LQKENI, per germline. With 2 bases clipped from V and 1 base from J, the junction kept 3 bases outside the gene matches. DNA of the CDR3: TGTGCCAGCTCACCAACGGGACAGGCGAACACTGAAGCTTTCTTT. Its protein is CASSPTGQANTEAFF.

This clone was found once. The chain recombines TRBV27 with TRBJ2-1; possible D gene TRBD2, 5 bases. V dropped 1 base and J dropped 6 bases, with 16 bases sitting between them. CDR3 length: 16 residues. CDR1 is MNHEY and CDR2 is SMNVEV in the germline V gene (reference sequence). CDR3 nucleotide sequence: TGTGCCAGCAGTTTATTATGGGAGTCTCGGACCAATGAGCAGTTCTTC. Its protein is CASSLLWESRTNEQFF.

The sample holds a few counts of this clone. The chain carries TRBV29-1 and TRBJ1-1, with no clear D. Looked up from germline, CDR1 is SQVTM and CDR2 is ANQGSEA. The germline V and J ends were trimmed by 7 bases and 1 base, with 10 bases remaining between them. This CDR3 has 12 amino acids. The CDR3 region is CSAKGANTEAFF. In nucleotides, the CDR3 is TGCAGCGCCAAGGGAGCGAACACTGAAGCTTTCTTT.

The rearrangement joins TRBV7-6 to TRBJ1-1; no reliable D call. Trimming pared 2 bases from V and 1 base from J, leaving 8 bases between. Germline values: CDR1 SGHVS, CDR2 FNYEAQ. The length of the CDR3 is 14 residues. In DNA, the CDR3 is TGTGCCAGCAGCTTATCGGGAGGGAACACTGAAGCTTTCTTT. Translating it yields CASSLSGGNTEAFF. Together with reference TRBV7-6 and TRBJ1-1, the CDR3 gives the full variable domain: GAGVSQSPRYKVTKRGQDVALRCDPISGHVSLYWYRQALGQGPEFLTYFNYEAQQDKSGLPNDRFSAERPEGSISTLTIQRTEQRDSAMYRCASSLSGGNTEAFFGQGTRLTVV.

V is TRBV7-3 and J is TRBJ2-3; tentatively, D is TRBD1 (6 bases). The CDR3 loop spans 17 amino acids. In germline, CDR1 is SGHTA, CDR2 FQGTGA. Trimming took off 0 bases at V and 0 bases at J, with 13 bases between the two ends. CDR3 in DNA: TGTGCCAGCAGCTTAACGACACAGGGTGTGAGCACAGATACGCAGTATTTT. Translated, it gives CASSLTTQGVSTDTQYF.

The chain joins TRBV3-1 (or the pseudogene TRBV3-2) to TRBJ1-2; D remains ambiguous. Trimming cost V 4 bases and J 2 bases, with 20 bases left between them. The V gene's germline CDR1 is LGHDT and CDR2 YNNKEL (reference sequence). CDR3 length equals 17 residues. The CDR3 bases are TGTGCCAGCAGCCCCTCTTCTAATCCTCCACTCAACTATGGCTACACCTTC. Its protein is CASSPSSNPPLNYGYTF.

The chain has TRBV11-2 and TRBJ2-1; tentative D call: TRBD2 (5 bases). This CDR3 spans 13 amino acids. Trimming stripped 3 bases from V and 4 bases from J, with 7 bases between. Germline-derived CDR1 and CDR2 are SGHAT and FQNNGV. The CDR3 loop is CASSFRGYNEQFF. CDR3 DNA: TGTGCCAGCAGCTTCCGAGGGTACAATGAGCAGTTCTTC.

This chain connects TRBV6-5 to TRBJ2-7, with 12 bases lining up with TRBD2. The CDR3 spans 15 residues. Germline CDR1 and CDR2: MNHEY and SVGAGI. V lost 6 bases and J lost 2; bases outside the gene matches: 5. DNA of the CDR3: TGTGCCAGCAGACCTCTAGCGGGAGGGACCTACGAGCAGTACTTC. It translates to CASRPLAGGTYEQYF.

This chain connects TRBV15 to TRBJ2-5, with 13 bases aligning to TRBD2. The CDR3 sequence is 18 residues long. V lost 3 bases and J lost 5; bases outside the gene matches: 12. Per germline, CDR1 LNHNV and CDR2 YYDKDF (reference sequence). In DNA form, the CDR3 reads TGTGCCACCAGCAGGGGGACTAGCGGGGCCCCCTTGTACGAGACCCAGTACTTC. Encoded protein: CATSRGTSGAPLYETQYF.

Details on this clone: The CDR3 does not close with the conserved phenylalanine or tryptophan, likely indicating a read error. The DNA is left out, because the CDR3 cannot be placed on it with certainty; the CDR3 is given as TCRdb lists it. The CDR3 reads CASSVLVRSGLSSL. This chain joins TRBV19 and TRBJ2-7; whether TRBD2, the table's D call, matches the DNA was not checked. The germline CDR1 and CDR2 sequences are LNHDA and SQIVND (reference sequence). The CDR3 totals 14 residues, both ends included.

The V gene is TRBV2, the J gene TRBJ1-1; D not resolved. Trimming took 8 bases from V and 4 from J, leaving 14 bases between them. Germline V gene lookup returns CDR1 SNHLY and CDR2 FYNNEI. The CDR3 contains 13 residues. In DNA, the CDR3 is TGTGCCAGCCCAGAGGTGGGAGGCACTGAAGCTTTCTTT. It specifies CASPEVGGTEAFF.

V gene TRBV6-2 or TRBV6-3 combines with J gene TRBJ2-5, with TRBD2 matching over 11 bases. CDR1 and CDR2 (germline): MNHEY, SVGEGT. The junction had 4 bases not matched to a gene; V was cut back by 5 bases and J by 5 bases. The CDR3 has 14 amino acids. The DNA of the CDR3 is TGTGCCAGCAGTACGGGACTAGCGGCTGAGACCCAGTACTTC. Translating gives CASSTGLAAETQYF.

The genes are TRBV12-3 or TRBV12-4 and TRBJ1-1; 8 bases are a match to TRBD1. With V trimmed by 5 bases and J by 7 bases, 3 bases remained unmatched. The CDR3 is made up of 12 amino acids. CDR3 sequence: CASSRTGIEAFF. The CDR3 DNA is TGTGCCAGCAGTAGGACAGGGATTGAAGCTTTCTTT.

The V and J genes are TRBV5-1 and TRBJ2-7; 8 bases fit TRBD2. Trimming at V came to 2 bases and at J to 4 bases, leaving 8 bases not matched to a gene. Germline values: CDR1 SGHRS, CDR2 YFSETQ. The CDR3 loop spans 15 amino acids. CDR3 in DNA: TGCGCCAGCAGCTTACAGGGCGGGAGGAGTTACGAGCAGTACTTC. Translated, it gives CASSLQGGRSYEQYF.

The CDR3 region has the DNA TGCGCCAGCACCCCCCTAGCTGCGAACACCGGGGAGCTGTTTTTT. This sequence encodes CASTPLAANTGELFF. The rearrangement joins TRBV5-1 to TRBJ2-2; a possible D gene is TRBD2 (5 bases). V shed 6 bases and J shed 0 bases, with 12 bases lying between them. The CDR3 runs to 15 residues. In germline, CDR1 is SGHRS, CDR2 YFSETQ.

The chain uses TRBV18 and TRBJ2-3; 7 bases map to TRBD1. V trimming: 3 bases; J trimming: 0 bases; junction bases outside the gene matches: 9. There are 17 residues in the CDR3. Per the germline V gene, CDR1 is KGHSH and CDR2 is LQKENI. The CDR3 sequence: CASSPLRQGPSTDTQYF. CDR3 DNA: TGTGCCAGCTCACCTCTTAGACAGGGACCTAGCACAGATACGCAGTATTTT.

The chain links TRBV18 to TRBJ1-5; D remains unclear. CDR3 size: 12 residues. The germline V gene has CDR1 KGHSH and CDR2 LQKENI. V was pared by 6 bases and J by 9 bases, with 12 bases between. The CDR3 DNA sequence: TGTGCCAGCTCCTCAGCAGGCTGGCCCCAGCATTTT. Its protein is CASSSAGWPQHF.

In its sample, this clone was seen once. V and J are TRBV7-2 and TRBJ2-2, with TRBD1 matching 10 bases. CDR3 length: 14 residues. Germline CDR1 SGHTA, CDR2 FQGNSA. The ends lost 5 bases at V and 7 bases at J; junction bases unmatched: 4. The CDR3 region has the DNA TGTGCCAGCAGCGTGGACAGGGGGATCGGGGAGCTGTTTTTT. It yields the protein CASSVDRGIGELFF.

This clone was seen only a few times. V usage is TRBV5-6 and J usage is TRBJ1-3, with D unclear. With 6 bases removed from V and 0 bases from J, the gap between germline ends came to 13 bases. CDR3 length equals 15 residues. Germline V lookup: CDR1 SGHDT, CDR2 YYEEEE. The CDR3 loop is CASTTVVASGNTIYF. The CDR3 nucleotides are TGTGCCAGCACCACGGTGGTAGCCTCTGGAAACACCATATATTTT.

The rearrangement links TRBV5-1 to TRBJ2-6; no definite D call. Trimming pared 1 base from V and 0 bases from J, leaving 11 bases between. Germline CDR1 reads SGHRS; CDR2 reads YFSETQ. The CDR3 is made up of 17 amino acids. The CDR3 DNA reads TGCGCCAGCAGCTTGCAGGCAGGTACCTCTGGGGCCAACGTCCTGACTTTC. Translating it yields CASSLQAGTSGANVLTF.

V gene TRBV18 combines with J gene TRBJ1-2, with D tentatively TRBD1 (5 bases). V lost 2 bases and J lost 2, with 9 bases in between. The CDR3 is made up of 14 amino acids. Germline values: CDR1 KGHSH, CDR2 LQKENI. CDR3 sequence: CASSPLEGNYGYTF. In DNA, the CDR3 is TGTGCCAGCTCACCATTGGAGGGGAACTATGGCTACACCTTC.

This clone was observed a single time. The chain carries TRBV2 and TRBJ2-6, with 11 bases matching TRBD1. With V trimmed by 7 bases and J by 4 bases, 9 bases remained unmatched. The CDR3 length is 17 residues. Germline CDR1 and CDR2: SNHLY and FYNNEI. CDR3 sequence reads: CASTTRDRGTGANVLTF. In nucleotides, the CDR3 is TGTGCCAGCACCACCCGGGACAGGGGGACCGGGGCCAACGTCCTGACTTTC.

This chain uses TRBV5-1 with TRBJ2-7; D remains unclear. CDR3 length: 14 residues. Germline V gives CDR1 SGHRS, CDR2 YFSETQ. The V and J ends lost 0 bases and 3 bases respectively, with 10 bases between them. CDR3 protein: CASSLASTGYEQYF. The CDR3 nucleotides read TGCGCCAGCAGCTTGGCTTCCACGGGCTACGAGCAGTACTTC.